Only a few counts were recorded for the clone carrying this T cell receptor beta chain. TCRdb re-analysed the RT-PCR reads in MiXCR, keeping a single row per CDR3 protein. This table has 550,000 to 750,000 distinct CDR3 sequences, 14% appearing once. Sequenced material: memory CD4+ T cells from blood. This clonotype was obtained from a female donor in good health, serving as a healthy control.

The CDR3: CATVLGTSGDNSYEQYF. CDR3 DNA sequence: TGTGCCACCGTACTCGGGACTAGCGGGGACAACTCCTACGAGCAGTACTTC. This chain links TRBV10-3 with TRBJ2-7; TRBD2 agrees at 13 bases. The CDR3 totals 17 residues. The trim removed 10 bases at V and 0 bases at J, leaving 12 bases unmatched. Germline CDR1 is ENHRY and CDR2 is SYGVKD.